The 21 T cell receptor beta chains given below trace back to one sample, sequenced in a study of STAT3 mutations in large granular lymphocyte leukemia. General study findings and limits: Every T-cell large granular lymphocyte leukemia patient had at least one immunodominant TCR beta clonotype.

No antigen has been assigned to these receptors. Profiled with immunoSEQ multiplex PCR; TCRdb holds only in-frame clones, not every one. The data hold about 42,000 clones, with about 81% observed a single time. Specimen: PBMCs. The receptors originated from a human donor with T large granular lymphocyte leukemia. Some clones in this sample may be carry-over from other donors' samples.

DNA of the CDR3: TGTGCCAGCACCGACCCTTGGAGGCCGGGGGATACGCAGTATTTT. As protein: CASTDPWRPGDTQYF. The V and J genes are TRBV7-2 and TRBJ2-3; D is possibly TRBD2 (5 bases). CDR1 SGHTA and CDR2 FQGNSA come from the germline V gene. The CDR3 is made up of 15 amino acids. Trimming stripped 7 bases from V and 6 bases from J, with 20 bases between.

The chain recombines TRBV2 with TRBJ1-1; D not resolved. CDR3 length equals 13 residues. Per the germline V gene, CDR1 is SNHLY and CDR2 is FYNNEI. Trimming took 8 bases from V and 2 from J, leaving 12 bases between them. The CDR3 loop reads CASGRAPNTEAFF. DNA for the CDR3: TGTGCCAGCGGCCGGGCCCCAAACACTGAAGCTTTCTTT.

This clone was picked up one time. This sequence joins TRBV11-2 and TRBJ2-7; TRBD2 is a possible D gene (5 bases). The CDR3 loop spans 14 amino acids. V was pared by 0 bases and J by 5 bases, with 11 bases between. Germline V lookup: CDR1 SGHAT, CDR2 FQNNGV. The CDR3 sequence: CASSLDGEFDEQYF. The CDR3 DNA reads as TGTGCCAGCAGCTTAGACGGGGAGTTCGACGAGCAGTACTTC.

The CDR3 protein is CATSRAKQGAYTGELFF. The CDR3, as DNA: TGTGCCACCAGCAGAGCTAAACAGGGGGCTTACACCGGGGAGCTGTTTTTT. J is TRBJ2-2 and V is TRBV15, with 9 positions matching TRBD1. This CDR3 region has 17 residues. The V gene's germline CDR1 is LNHNV and CDR2 YYDKDF (reference sequence). J was trimmed by 3 bases and V by 1 base; bases with no gene match: 6. The full variable domain, its missing parts supplied by reference TRBV15 and TRBJ2-2, is DAMVIQNPRYQVTQFGKPVTLSCSQTLNHNVMYWYQQKSSQAPKLLFHYYDKDFNNEADTPDNFQSRRPNTSFCFLDIRSPGLGDTAMYLCATSRAKQGAYTGELFFGEGSRLTVL.

The chain uses TRBV13 and TRBJ1-4; D unresolved. The germline V and J ends were trimmed by 2 bases and 6 bases, with 16 bases remaining between them. The length of the CDR3 is 16 residues. Germline CDR1 reads PRHDT; CDR2 reads FYEKMQ (reference sequence). As DNA, the CDR3 is TGTGCCAGCAGCTTAACTAAAAGTGAGGGAGATGAAAAACTGTTTTTT. Amino acid sequence: CASSLTKSEGDEKLFF.

In its sample, this clone was seen a few times. The chain combines TRBV7-6 with TRBJ1-3; D may be TRBD1 (6 bases). V lost 1 base and J 3 bases, leaving 7 bases between the germline ends. The length of the CDR3 is 14 residues. Germline values: CDR1 SGHVS, CDR2 FNYEAQ. The CDR3, as DNA: TGTGCCAGCAGCTTAGGGACAGATGGAAACACCATATATTTT. It encodes CASSLGTDGNTIYF.

In nucleotides, the CDR3 is TGTGCCAGCAGCTTAGGCCTCTCTGGGGCCAACGTCCTGACTTTC. Amino acids: CASSLGLSGANVLTF. The chain links TRBV13 to TRBJ2-6; the D is unclear. The CDR3 is made up of 15 amino acids. Germline V gene lookup returns CDR1 PRHDT and CDR2 FYEKMQ (reference sequence). The V and J ends lost 0 bases and 0 bases respectively, with 3 bases between them.

This clone turned up a few times. The chain links TRBV14 to TRBJ2-2; D possibly matches TRBD1 or TRBD2 (5 bases each). V was cut by 4 bases and J by 3 bases, with 15 bases left in between. Germline V gene sequence: CDR1 SGHDN, CDR2 FVKESK. The CDR3 sequence is 16 residues long. For the CDR3, the DNA is TGTGCCAGCAGCCCACCGGGACGGGAATACACCGGGGAGCTGTTTTTT. Protein product: CASSPPGREYTGELFF.

V and J are TRBV7-9 and TRBJ2-6; D is unclear. The CDR3 is 14 residues long. The ends were cut back, 0 bases at V and 0 bases at J, with 0 bases in the middle. The germline CDR1 and CDR2 sequences are SEHNR and FQNEAQ (reference sequence). CDR3 in DNA: TGTGCCAGCAGCTTAGCCTCTGGGGCCAACGTCCTGACTTTC. It specifies CASSLASGANVLTF.

The chain uses TRBV6-6 and TRBJ2-3, with 7 bases matching TRBD2. This CDR3 contains 16 residues. Germline V gene sequence: CDR1 MNHNY, CDR2 SVGAGI (reference sequence). V gave up 3 bases and J gave up 6 bases; unmatched junction bases: 12. As DNA, the CDR3 is TGTGCCAGCAGTTATTCCCTCGGGGGGTTAGGTGATACGCAGTATTTT. This translates into CASSYSLGGLGDTQYF.

The rearrangement joins TRBV6-4 to TRBJ1-6; TRBD1 aligns across 8 bases. Germline CDR1 and CDR2: MRHNA and SNTAGT. V lost 3 bases to trimming and J lost 7 bases; unmatched junction nucleotides: 8. The CDR3 is 16 amino acids. In DNA form, the CDR3 reads TGTGCCAGCAGTGAGGACCCGGACAGGGCGAATTCACCCCTCCACTTT. Translated: CASSEDPDRANSPLHF.

The CDR3 is CASSPTADSNYGYTF. CDR3 DNA: TGTGCCAGCTCACCTACCGCGGATTCTAACTATGGCTACACCTTC. The V call is TRBV18, the J call TRBJ1-2; the D is unclear. Trimming cost V 3 bases and J 0 bases, with 11 bases left between them. The CDR3 runs 15 residues. The germline gives CDR1 KGHSH, CDR2 LQKENI.

The rearrangement links TRBV12-5 to TRBJ1-1, with D perhaps TRBD1 (5 bases). The V and J ends lost 5 bases and 3 bases respectively, with 7 bases between them. CDR1 is LGHNT, CDR2 FRNRAP, per germline. This CDR3 comprises 12 residues. CDR3 DNA sequence: TGTGCTAGTGGTCGGGACTACACTGAAGCTTTCTTT. This gives the protein CASGRDYTEAFF.

This clone was detected only a few times. V gene TRBV29-1 combines with J gene TRBJ1-2; TRBD1 agrees at 7 bases. CDR1 SQVTM and CDR2 ANQGSEA come from the germline V gene. V gave up 6 bases and J gave up 8 bases; unmatched junction bases: 9. The CDR3 consists of 12 residues. CDR3 region: CSVEPGGEGYTF. In DNA form, the CDR3 reads TGCAGCGTGGAACCAGGGGGAGAGGGCTACACCTTC.

This clone has a handful of counts. The J gene is TRBJ1-2, the V gene TRBV6-1; tentatively, D is TRBD1 (5 bases). Trimming stripped 6 bases from V and 3 bases from J, with 14 bases between. The CDR3 length is 14 residues. CDR1 and CDR2 (germline): MNHNS, SASEGT. CDR3 region: CASSNPRGDYGYTF. The CDR3, as DNA: TGTGCCAGCAGCAATCCACGGGGCGACTATGGCTACACCTTC.

This clone was detected only once. CDR3 nucleotide sequence: TGTGCCTGGAGTGTAAATTACAATGAGCAGTTCTTC. Its protein product is CAWSVNYNEQFF. V is TRBV30 and J is TRBJ2-1; D gene unclear. The CDR3 totals 12 residues. With 0 bases removed from V and 4 bases from J, the gap between germline ends came to 4 bases. Germline values: CDR1 GTSNPN, CDR2 SVGIG (reference sequence).

The rearrangement uses TRBV21-1 and TRBJ1-1; the DNA was not compared with TRBD1, the D call given in the table. TRBV21-1 is a pseudogene. The CDR3 spans 16 residues. CDR3 sequence (DNA): TGTGCCAGCAGCGGACCACCAAAACAGGGCGACACTGAAGCTTTCTTT. The encoded protein is CASSGPPKQGDTEAFF.

The chain links TRBV10-3 to TRBJ2-7; 7 nucleotides match TRBD1. The V gene end was trimmed by 2 bases and the J gene end by 1 base; junction bases not matched to a gene: 5. Germline values: CDR1 ENHRY, CDR2 SYGVKD. The CDR3 is 15 amino acids. In DNA, the CDR3 is TGTGCCATCAGTGAGGGTTTGGGACAGTCCTACGAGCAGTACTTC. Encoded protein: CAISEGLGQSYEQYF.

The rearrangement links TRBV15 to TRBJ2-6; D not certain. V lost 8 bases and J lost 0, with 5 bases in between. The CDR3 length is 13 residues. CDR1 is LNHNV, CDR2 YYDKDF, per germline (reference sequence). The CDR3 coding sequence is TGTGCCACCTTAGGCTCTGGGGCCAACGTCCTGACTTTC. As protein: CATLGSGANVLTF. The variable domain in full, with the rest retrieved from reference TRBV15 and TRBJ2-6, is DAMVIQNPRYQVTQFGKPVTLSCSQTLNHNVMYWYQQKSSQAPKLLFHYYDKDFNNEADTPDNFQSRRPNTSFCFLDIRSPGLGDTAMYLCATLGSGANVLTFGAGSRLTVL.

This clone was recorded only once. The chain employs TRBV28 and TRBJ1-2; 9 nucleotides match TRBD1. From germline, CDR1 is MDHEN and CDR2 SYDVKM. The J segment lost 2 bases and the V segment lost 2 bases, leaving 3 bases of the junction unmatched. This CDR3 region has 15 residues. The CDR3 reads CASSLDRGSNYGYTF. CDR3 nucleotide sequence: TGTGCCAGCAGTTTAGACAGGGGGTCGAACTATGGCTACACCTTC.

The chain recombines TRBV11-2 with TRBJ2-1, with 8 nucleotides matching TRBD2. Germline values: CDR1 SGHAT, CDR2 FQNNGV. This CDR3 contains 14 residues. Trimming removed 5 bases from V and 10 bases from J; junction bases left unmatched: 10. The CDR3 is CASSGTSGAWEQFF. CDR3 bases: TGTGCCAGCAGCGGGACTAGTGGCGCATGGGAGCAGTTCTTC. Supplemented by reference TRBV11-2 and TRBJ2-1, the full variable domain reads EAGVAQSPRYKIIEKRQSVAFWCNPISGHATLYWYQQILGQGPKLLIQFQNNGVVDDSQLPKDRFSAERLKGVDSTLKIQPAKLEDSAVYLCASSGTSGAWEQFFGPGTRLTVL.